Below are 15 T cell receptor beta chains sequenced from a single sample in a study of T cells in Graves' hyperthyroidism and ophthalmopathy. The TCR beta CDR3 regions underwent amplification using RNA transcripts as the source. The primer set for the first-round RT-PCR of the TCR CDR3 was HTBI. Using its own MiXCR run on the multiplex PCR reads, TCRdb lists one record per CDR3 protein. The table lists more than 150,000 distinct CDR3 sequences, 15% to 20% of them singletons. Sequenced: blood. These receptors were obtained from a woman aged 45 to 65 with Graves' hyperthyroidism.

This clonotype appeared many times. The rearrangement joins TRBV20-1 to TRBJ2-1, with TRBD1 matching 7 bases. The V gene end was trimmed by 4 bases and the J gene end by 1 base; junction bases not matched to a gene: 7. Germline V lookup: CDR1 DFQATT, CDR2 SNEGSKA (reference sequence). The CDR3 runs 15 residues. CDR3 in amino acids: CSAKVPGQSYNEQFF. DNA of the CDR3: TGCAGTGCTAAAGTACCGGGACAGTCCTACAATGAGCAGTTCTTC.

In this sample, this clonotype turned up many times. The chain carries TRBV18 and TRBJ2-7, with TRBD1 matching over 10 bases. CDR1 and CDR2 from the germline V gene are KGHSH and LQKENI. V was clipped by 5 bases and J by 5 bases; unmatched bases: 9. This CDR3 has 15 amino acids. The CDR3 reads CASSTLDRGPDEQYF. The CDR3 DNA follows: TGTGCCAGCTCAACACTAGACAGGGGGCCCGACGAGCAGTACTTC.

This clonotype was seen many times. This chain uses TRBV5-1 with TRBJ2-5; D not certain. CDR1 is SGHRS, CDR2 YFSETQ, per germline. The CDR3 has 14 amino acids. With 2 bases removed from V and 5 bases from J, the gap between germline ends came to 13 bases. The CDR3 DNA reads TGCGCCAGCAGCTTCCAGGCCTCCGCGGAGACCCAGTACTTC. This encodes CASSFQASAETQYF.

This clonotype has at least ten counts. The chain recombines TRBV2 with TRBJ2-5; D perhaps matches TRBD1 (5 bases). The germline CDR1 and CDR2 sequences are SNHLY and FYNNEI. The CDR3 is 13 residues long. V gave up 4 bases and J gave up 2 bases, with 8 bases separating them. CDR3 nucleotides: TGTGCCAGCAGTGGACAGATACAAGAGACCCAGTACTTC. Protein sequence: CASSGQIQETQYF.

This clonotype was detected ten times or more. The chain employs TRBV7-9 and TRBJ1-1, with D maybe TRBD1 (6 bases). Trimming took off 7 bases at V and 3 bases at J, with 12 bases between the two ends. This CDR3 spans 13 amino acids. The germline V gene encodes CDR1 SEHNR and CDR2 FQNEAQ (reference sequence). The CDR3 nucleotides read TGTGCCAGCATACAGGGCCTCTACACTGAAGCTTTCTTT. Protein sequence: CASIQGLYTEAFF.

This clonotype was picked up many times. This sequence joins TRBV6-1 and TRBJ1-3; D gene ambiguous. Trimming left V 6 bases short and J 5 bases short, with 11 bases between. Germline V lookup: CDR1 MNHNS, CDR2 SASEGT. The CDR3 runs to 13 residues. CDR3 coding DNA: TGTGCCAGCAGCCCCCGCGGGAGAAACACCATATATTTT. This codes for CASSPRGRNTIYF.

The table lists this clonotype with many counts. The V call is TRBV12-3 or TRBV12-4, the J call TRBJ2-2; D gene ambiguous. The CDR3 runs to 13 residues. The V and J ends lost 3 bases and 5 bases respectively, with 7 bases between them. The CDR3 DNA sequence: TGTGCCAGCAGTTTGTGGGGTACCGGGGAGCTGTTTTTT. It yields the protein CASSLWGTGELFF.

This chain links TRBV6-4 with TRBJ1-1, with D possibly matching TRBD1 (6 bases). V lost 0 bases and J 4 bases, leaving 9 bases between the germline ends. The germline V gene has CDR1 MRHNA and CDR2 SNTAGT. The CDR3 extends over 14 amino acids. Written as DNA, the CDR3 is TGTGCCAGCAGTGACTCGATCAGGGGCACTGAAGCTTTCTTT. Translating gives CASSDSIRGTEAFF.

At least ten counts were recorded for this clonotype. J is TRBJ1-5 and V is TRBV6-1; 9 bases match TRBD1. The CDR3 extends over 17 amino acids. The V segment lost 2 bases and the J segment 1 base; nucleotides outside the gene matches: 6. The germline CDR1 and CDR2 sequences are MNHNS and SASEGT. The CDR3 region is CASSETLTGGSNQPQHF. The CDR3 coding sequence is TGTGCCAGCAGTGAAACCCTGACAGGGGGGAGCAATCAGCCCCAGCATTTT.

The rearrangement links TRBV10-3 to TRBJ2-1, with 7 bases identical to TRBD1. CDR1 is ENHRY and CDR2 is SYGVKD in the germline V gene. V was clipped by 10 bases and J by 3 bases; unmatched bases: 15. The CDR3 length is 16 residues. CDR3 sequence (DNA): TGTGCCAGCTCCCCAGGGGCAGGGGGAAGCTACAATGAGCAGTTCTTC. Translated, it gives CASSPGAGGSYNEQFF.

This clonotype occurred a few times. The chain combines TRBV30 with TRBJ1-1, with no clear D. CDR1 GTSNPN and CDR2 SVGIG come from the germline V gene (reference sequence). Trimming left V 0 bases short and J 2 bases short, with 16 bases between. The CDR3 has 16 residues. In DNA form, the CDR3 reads TGTGCCTGGAGTGTACTCGGTCGGCAGCATAACACTGAAGCTTTCTTT. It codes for CAWSVLGRQHNTEAFF. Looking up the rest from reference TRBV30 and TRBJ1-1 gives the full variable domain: SQTIHQWPATLVQPVGSPLSLECTVEGTSNPNLYWYRQAAGRGLQLLFYSVGIGQISSEVPQNLSASRPQDRQFILSSKKLLLSDSGFYLCAWSVLGRQHNTEAFFGQGTRLTVV.

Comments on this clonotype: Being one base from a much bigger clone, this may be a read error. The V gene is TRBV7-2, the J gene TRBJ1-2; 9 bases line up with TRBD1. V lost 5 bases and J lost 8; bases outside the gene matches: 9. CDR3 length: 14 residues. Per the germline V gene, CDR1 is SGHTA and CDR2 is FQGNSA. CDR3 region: CASSRGQGDWGYTF. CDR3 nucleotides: TGTGCCAGCAGCCGGGGACAGGGAGATTGGGGCTACACCTTC.

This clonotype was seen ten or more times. CDR3 DNA sequence: TGTGCCAGCAAGGCAGGCTCACGGTGGGGGGCCAACGTCCTGACTTTC. It is translated as CASKAGSRWGANVLTF. The chain employs TRBV2 and TRBJ2-6; no firm D call. This CDR3 comprises 16 residues. Germline V lookup: CDR1 SNHLY, CDR2 FYNNEI. Deletions cut 7 bases from V and 4 bases from J, with 17 bases between.

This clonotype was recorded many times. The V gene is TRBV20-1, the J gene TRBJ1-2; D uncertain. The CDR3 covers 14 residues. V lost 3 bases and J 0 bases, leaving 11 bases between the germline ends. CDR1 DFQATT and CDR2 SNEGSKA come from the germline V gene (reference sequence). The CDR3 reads CSARESPSNYGYTF. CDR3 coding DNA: TGCAGTGCTAGGGAAAGCCCTTCTAACTATGGCTACACCTTC.

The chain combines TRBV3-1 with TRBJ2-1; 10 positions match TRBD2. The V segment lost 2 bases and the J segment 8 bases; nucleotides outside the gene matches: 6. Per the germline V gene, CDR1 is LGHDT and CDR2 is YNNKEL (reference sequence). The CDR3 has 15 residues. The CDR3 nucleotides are TGTGCCAGCAGCCAACTAGCGGGGGCAGGGGATGAGCAGTTCTTC. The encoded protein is CASSQLAGAGDEQFF.